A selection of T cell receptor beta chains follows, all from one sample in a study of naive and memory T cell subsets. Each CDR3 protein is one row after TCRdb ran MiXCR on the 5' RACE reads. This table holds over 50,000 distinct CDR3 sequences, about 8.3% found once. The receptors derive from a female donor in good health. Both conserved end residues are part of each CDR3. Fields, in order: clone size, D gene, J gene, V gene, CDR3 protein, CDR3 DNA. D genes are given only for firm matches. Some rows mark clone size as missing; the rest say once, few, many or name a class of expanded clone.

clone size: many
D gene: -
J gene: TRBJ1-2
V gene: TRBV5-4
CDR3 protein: CASSLGGQPILQTF
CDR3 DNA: TGTGCCAGCAGCTTGGGCGGACAACCGATTCTACAGACCTTC

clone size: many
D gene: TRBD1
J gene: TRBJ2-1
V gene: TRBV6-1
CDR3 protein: CASRSGTVEQFF
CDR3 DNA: TGTGCCAGCAGATCCGGGACAGTGGAGCAGTTCTTC

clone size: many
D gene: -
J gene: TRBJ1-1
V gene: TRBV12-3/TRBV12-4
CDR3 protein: CASSRRTGGTEAFF
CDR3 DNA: TGTGCCAGCAGCCGTAGGACTGGAGGGACTGAAGCTTTCTTT

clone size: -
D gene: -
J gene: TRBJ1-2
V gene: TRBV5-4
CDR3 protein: CASSPDGNYGYTF
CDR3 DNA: TGTGCCAGCAGCCCGGACGGGAACTATGGCTACACCTTC

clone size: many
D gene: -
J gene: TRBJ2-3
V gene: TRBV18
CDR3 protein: CASSPFGEDTQYF
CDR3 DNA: TGTGCCAGCTCACCGTTCGGAGAGGATACGCAGTATTTT

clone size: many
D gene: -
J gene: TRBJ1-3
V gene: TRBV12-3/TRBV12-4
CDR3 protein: CASRSRVRDSGNTIYF
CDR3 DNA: TGTGCCAGCAGGTCCAGGGTCCGGGACTCTGGAAACACCATATATTTT

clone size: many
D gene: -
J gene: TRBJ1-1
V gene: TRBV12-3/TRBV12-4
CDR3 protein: CASSFWEGDTEAFF
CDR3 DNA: TGTGCCAGCAGTTTTTGGGAAGGTGACACTGAAGCTTTCTTT

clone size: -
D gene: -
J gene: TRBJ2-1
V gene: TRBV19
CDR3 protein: CASSMGPNEQFF
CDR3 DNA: TGTGCCAGTAGTATGGGACCCAATGAGCAGTTCTTC

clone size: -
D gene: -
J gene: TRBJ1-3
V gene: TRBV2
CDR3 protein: CASSEHTSSGNTIYF
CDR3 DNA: TGTGCCAGCAGTGAGCACACAAGCTCTGGAAACACCATATATTTT

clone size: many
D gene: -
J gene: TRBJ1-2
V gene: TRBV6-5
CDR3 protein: CASSWRQGRYGYTF
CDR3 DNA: TGTGCCAGCAGTTGGAGGCAGGGTCGCTATGGCTACACCTTC

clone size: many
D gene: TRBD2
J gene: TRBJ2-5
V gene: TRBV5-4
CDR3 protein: CASSLRGGIYQETQYF
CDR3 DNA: TGTGCCAGCAGCTTGCGCGGGGGGATTTACCAAGAGACCCAGTACTTC

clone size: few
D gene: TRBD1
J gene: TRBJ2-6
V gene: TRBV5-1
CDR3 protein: CASSGGQISGANVLTF
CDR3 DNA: TGCGCCAGCAGCGGGGGACAGATCTCTGGGGCCAACGTCCTGACTTTC

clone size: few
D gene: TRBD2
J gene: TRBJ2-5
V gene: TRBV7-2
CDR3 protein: CASSLAVGEGQETQYF
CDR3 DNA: TGTGCCAGCAGCTTAGCGGTCGGGGAGGGCCAAGAGACCCAGTACTTC

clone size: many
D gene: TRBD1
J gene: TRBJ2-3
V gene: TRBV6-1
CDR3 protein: CASRHLPGQGADTQYF
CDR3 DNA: TGTGCCAGCAGGCACCTCCCGGGACAGGGTGCAGATACGCAGTATTTT

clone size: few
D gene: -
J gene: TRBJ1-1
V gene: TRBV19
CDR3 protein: CASMGGSWSTEAFF
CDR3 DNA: TGTGCCAGTATGGGGGGGTCCTGGAGCACTGAAGCTTTCTTT

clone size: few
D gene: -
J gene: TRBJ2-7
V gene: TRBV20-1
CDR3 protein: CSAALTVRDEQYF
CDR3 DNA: TGCAGTGCGGCCCTGACGGTTAGGGACGAGCAGTACTTC

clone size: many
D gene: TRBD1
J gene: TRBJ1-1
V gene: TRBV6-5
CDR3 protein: CASSYRGPDTEAFF
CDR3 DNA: TGTGCCAGCAGTTACAGGGGGCCAGACACTGAAGCTTTCTTT

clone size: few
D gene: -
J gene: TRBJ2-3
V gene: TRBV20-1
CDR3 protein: CSAADSTDTQYF
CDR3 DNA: TGCAGTGCCGCAGACAGCACAGATACGCAGTATTTT

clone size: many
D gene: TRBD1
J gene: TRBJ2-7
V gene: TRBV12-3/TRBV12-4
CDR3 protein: CASRGQTKVNEQYF
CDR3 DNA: TGTGCCAGCAGGGGACAGACCAAAGTGAACGAGCAGTACTTC

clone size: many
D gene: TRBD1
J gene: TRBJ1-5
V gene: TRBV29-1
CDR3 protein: CSVRSQGDQPQHF
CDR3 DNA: TGCAGCGTTAGAAGCCAGGGGGATCAGCCCCAGCATTTT

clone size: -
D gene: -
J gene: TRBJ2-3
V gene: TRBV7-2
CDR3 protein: CASSFPATRGPTDTQYF
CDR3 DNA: TGTGCCAGCAGCTTCCCAGCAACGCGGGGCCCCACAGATACGCAGTATTTT

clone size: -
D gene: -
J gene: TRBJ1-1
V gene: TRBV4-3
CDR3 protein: CASSQESRLLTEAFF
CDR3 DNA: TGCGCCAGCAGCCAAGAAAGCCGGTTGCTCACTGAAGCTTTCTTT

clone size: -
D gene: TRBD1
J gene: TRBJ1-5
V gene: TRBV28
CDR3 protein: CASSLSGGASQPQHF
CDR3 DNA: TGTGCCAGCAGTTTATCAGGGGGCGCTTCTCAGCCCCAGCATTTT

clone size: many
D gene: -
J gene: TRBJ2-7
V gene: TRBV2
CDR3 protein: CASSEQGEGYEQYF
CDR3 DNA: TGTGCCAGCAGTGAGCAGGGAGAAGGCTACGAGCAGTACTTC

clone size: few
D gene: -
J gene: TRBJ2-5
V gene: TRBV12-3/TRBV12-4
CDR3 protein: CASSLGPGGETQYF
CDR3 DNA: TGTGCCAGCAGTTTAGGTCCAGGCGGGGAGACCCAGTACTTC